The source of this T cell receptor (beta chain) is a study of cytomegalovirus exposure and HLA in healthy donors. This PCR relied on a set of 60 Vbeta primers and 13 Jbeta primers. Data came from immunoSEQ multiplex PCR; TCRdb stores just in-frame clones and leaves some out. The sample lists tens of thousands of clones; around 50% were seen once. The V gene's germline CDR1 is SNHLY and CDR2 FYNNEI. Trimming took off 8 bases at V and 13 bases at J, with 11 bases between the two ends. The CDR3 is 9 residues long. Sequenced input: PBMCs. The sequence came from a woman aged 40 to 49 in good health and CMV-seropositive. The chain employs TRBV2 and TRBJ2-5; D perhaps matches TRBD2 (7 bases). The CDR3 sequence is CASSGGLYF. For the CDR3, the DNA is TGTGCCAGCTCGGGGGGCCTGTACTTC.